Each of the 13 T cell receptor beta chains below was sequenced from the same sample in a study of blood T cell repertoires in COVID-19. Assay: immunoSEQ multiplex PCR; the TCRdb copy retains only in-frame clones and omits some. The table has hundreds of thousands of clones, 70% to 90% seen once. The sample was peripheral blood. The origin of the receptors is a woman in her 30s with active or convalescent COVID-19.

The rearrangement joins TRBV7-8 to TRBJ2-5; the D gene is possibly TRBD2 (6 bases). Germline CDR1 SGHVS, CDR2 FQNEAQ. V dropped 5 bases and J dropped 2 bases, with 18 bases sitting between them. The CDR3 has 16 amino acids. CDR3 DNA sequence: TGTGCCAGCAGCCCAATTTACGGCGGGGAACAAGAGACCCAGTACTTC. Translation gives CASSPIYGGEQETQYF.

The chain links TRBV18 to TRBJ2-3, with 12 nucleotides matching TRBD2. CDR3 length equals 17 residues. The V and J ends lost 4 bases and 3 bases, in that order; junction bases with no gene match: 8. Per the germline V gene, CDR1 is KGHSH and CDR2 is LQKENI. The CDR3 region has the DNA TGTGCCAGCTCACTTACCGGACTAGCGGGAAAAACAGATACGCAGTATTTT. It codes for CASSLTGLAGKTDTQYF.

The J gene is TRBJ2-5, the V gene TRBV7-8; D gene unclear. Germline V gives CDR1 SGHVS, CDR2 FQNEAQ. The CDR3 is made up of 13 amino acids. With 1 base removed from V and 5 bases from J, the gap between germline ends came to 8 bases. The CDR3 sequence is CASSLDSVETQYF. For the CDR3, the DNA is TGTGCCAGCAGCTTAGATTCGGTGGAGACCCAGTACTTC.

This rearrangement joins TRBV11-2 to TRBJ2-1, with a tentative D call TRBD2 (6 bases). The CDR3 sequence is 16 residues long. CDR1 is SGHAT, CDR2 FQNNGV, per germline. V lost 1 base and J 7 bases, leaving 17 bases between the germline ends. CDR3 sequence: CASSLVIGGLSNEQFF. CDR3 DNA sequence: TGTGCCAGCAGCTTAGTAATCGGGGGATTATCGAATGAGCAGTTCTTC. The complete variable domain, with remaining parts taken from reference TRBV11-2 and TRBJ2-1, reads EAGVAQSPRYKIIEKRQSVAFWCNPISGHATLYWYQQILGQGPKLLIQFQNNGVVDDSQLPKDRFSAERLKGVDSTLKIQPAKLEDSAVYLCASSLVIGGLSNEQFFGPGTRLTVL.

V usage is TRBV19 and J usage is TRBJ2-7, with 8 bases fitting TRBD2. Germline V CDR1 and CDR2: LNHDA, SQIVND (reference sequence). CDR3 length equals 18 residues. J was trimmed by 0 bases and V by 1 base; bases with no gene match: 11. CDR3 protein: CASSIGTSLGPNSYEQYF. In DNA form, the CDR3 reads TGTGCCAGTAGTATAGGGACTAGCCTGGGACCGAACTCCTACGAGCAGTACTTC. Using reference TRBV19 and TRBJ2-7 for the parts outside the CDR3, the full variable domain is DGGITQSPKYLFRKEGQNVTLSCEQNLNHDAMYWYRQDPGQGLRLIYYSQIVNDFQKGDIAEGYSVSREKKESFPLTVTSAQKNPTAFYLCASSIGTSLGPNSYEQYFGPGTRLTVT.

The chain joins TRBV19 to TRBJ2-7, with 11 bases identical to TRBD1. Germline CDR1 reads LNHDA; CDR2 reads SQIVND (reference sequence). This CDR3 comprises 14 residues. The junction had 6 bases not matched to a gene; V was cut back by 5 bases and J by 6 bases. The chain's CDR3 is CASSAGTGGGEQYF. The CDR3 coding sequence is TGTGCCAGTAGTGCAGGGACAGGGGGAGGCGAGCAGTACTTC.

The chain has TRBV11-1 and TRBJ2-5, with D perhaps matching TRBD2 (5 bases). V was trimmed by 4 bases and J by 0 bases, leaving 15 bases between them. Germline values: CDR1 SGHAT, CDR2 FQDESV (reference sequence). The CDR3 covers 16 residues. The CDR3 region is CASSSDIGNYQETQYF. The CDR3 DNA follows: TGTGCCAGCAGCTCAGATATCGGGAACTACCAAGAGACCCAGTACTTC.

CDR3 protein: CASSPLVGLAGGGSYNEQFF. The CDR3 nucleotides are TGCGCCAGCAGCCCACTGGTGGGACTAGCGGGTGGGGGCTCCTACAATGAGCAGTTCTTC. The V gene is TRBV5-1, the J gene TRBJ2-1, with 12 bases fitting TRBD2. Germline V gene lookup returns CDR1 SGHRS and CDR2 YFSETQ. V shed 4 bases and J 0 bases; nucleotides not matched to a gene: 14. The CDR3 runs to 20 residues.

The rearrangement joins TRBV4-1 to TRBJ1-5; TRBD1 might be the D (5 bases). The length of the CDR3 is 17 residues. Germline V gene lookup returns CDR1 MGHRA and CDR2 YSYEKL. Trimming took 6 bases from V and 0 from J, leaving 18 bases between them. In DNA, the CDR3 is TGCGCCAGCAGTCGGGGGGGAACTTCCTATAGCAATCAGCCCCAGCATTTT. Protein sequence: CASSRGGTSYSNQPQHF.

V is TRBV10-1 and J is TRBJ2-3, with 13 bases that match TRBD2. The CDR3 extends over 18 amino acids. CDR1 and CDR2 from the germline V gene are WNHNN and SYGVQD (reference sequence). The trim removed 5 bases at V and 0 bases at J, leaving 8 bases unmatched. CDR3 in DNA: TGCGCCAGCAGTCCAGAACTAGCGGGAGGGCCTAGCACAGATACGCAGTATTTT. It yields the protein CASSPELAGGPSTDTQYF.

The V and J genes are TRBV27 and TRBJ1-5, with 12 bases matching TRBD1. Losses at the gene ends were 5 bases for V and 0 bases for J; bases not matched to a gene: 14. This CDR3 comprises 20 residues. CDR1 and CDR2 (germline): MNHEY, SMNVEV (reference sequence). CDR3 protein: CASSPGGQGANRYSNQPQHF. As DNA, the CDR3 is TGTGCCAGCAGTCCCGGGGGACAGGGGGCGAACCGATATAGCAATCAGCCCCAGCATTTT.

The chain recombines TRBV3-1 (or the pseudogene TRBV3-2) with TRBJ1-1; TRBD1 matches at 10 bases. The CDR3 is 15 amino acids. Germline CDR1 LGHDT, CDR2 YNNKEL (reference sequence). V gave up 1 base and J gave up 6 bases; unmatched junction bases: 5. For the CDR3, the DNA is TGTGCCAGCAGCCAAGTGGGACAGGGGATGGCTGAAGCTTTCTTT. Translation: CASSQVGQGMAEAFF.

This rearrangement joins TRBV4-1 to TRBJ1-5; 7 bases are a match to TRBD1. This CDR3 contains 15 residues. V dropped 0 bases and J dropped 4; count of bases not matched to a gene: 3. The germline V gene encodes CDR1 MGHRA and CDR2 YSYEKL. The CDR3 bases are TGCGCCAGCAGCCAAGATTGGACAGGTAATCAGCCCCAGCATTTT. Its protein product is CASSQDWTGNQPQHF.